Sequencing of this TCR beta chain was carried out in a study of CD8+ T cells in alopecia areata. Sample treatment: oral pan-JAK inhibitor, 5-10 mg twice daily. Reverse transcription of extracted RNA yielded cDNA, which provided the sequencing template. Only in-frame clones appear in the TCRdb table, and some are missing; sequencing was by immunoSEQ multiplex PCR. The table records 110,000 or so clones, about 61% of them present only once. The CDR3 runs to 11 residues. The ends lost 8 bases at V and 5 bases at J; junction bases unmatched: 3. Germline V CDR1 and CDR2: SNHLY, FYNNEI. The material sequenced was CD8+ T cells sorted from blood, taken at week 4, from a patient treated with tofacitinib. This chain joins TRBV2 and TRBJ2-7; 7 bases agree with TRBD1. This TCR derives from a human donor with alopecia areata. The CDR3 DNA follows: TGTGCCAGCGCAGACAGGGACGAGCAGTACTTC. Residues: CASADRDEQYF. Supplemented by reference TRBV2 and TRBJ2-7, the full variable domain reads EPEVTQTPSHQVTQMGQEVILRCVPISNHLYFYWYRQILGQKVEFLVSFYNNEISEKSEIFDDQFSVERPDGSNFTLKIRSTKLEDSAMYFCASADRDEQYFGPGTRLTVT.